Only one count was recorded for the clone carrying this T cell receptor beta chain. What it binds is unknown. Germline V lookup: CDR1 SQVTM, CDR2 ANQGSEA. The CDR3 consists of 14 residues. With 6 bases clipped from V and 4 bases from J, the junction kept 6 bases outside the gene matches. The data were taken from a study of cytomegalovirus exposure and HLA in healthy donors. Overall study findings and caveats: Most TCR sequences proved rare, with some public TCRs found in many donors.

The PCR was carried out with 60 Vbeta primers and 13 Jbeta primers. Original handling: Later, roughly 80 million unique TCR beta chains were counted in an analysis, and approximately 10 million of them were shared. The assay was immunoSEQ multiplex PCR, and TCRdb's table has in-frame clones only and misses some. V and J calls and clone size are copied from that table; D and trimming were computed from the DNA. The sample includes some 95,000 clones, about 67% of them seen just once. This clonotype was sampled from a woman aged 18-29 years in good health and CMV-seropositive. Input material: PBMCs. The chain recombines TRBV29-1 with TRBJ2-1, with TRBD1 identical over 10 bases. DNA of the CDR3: TGCAGCGTCGCCGGGACAGGGGCATACAATGAGCAGTTCTTC. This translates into CSVAGTGAYNEQFF.